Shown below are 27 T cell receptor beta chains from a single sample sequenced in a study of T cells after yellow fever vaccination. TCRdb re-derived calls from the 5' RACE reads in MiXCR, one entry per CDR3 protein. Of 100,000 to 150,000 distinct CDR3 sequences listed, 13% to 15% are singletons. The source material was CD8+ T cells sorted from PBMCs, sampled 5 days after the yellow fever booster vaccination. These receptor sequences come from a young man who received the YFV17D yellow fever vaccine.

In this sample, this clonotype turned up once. CDR3 sequence reads: CATTWGPNEKLFF. CDR3 nucleotides: TGTGCCACGACATGGGGCCCTAATGAAAAACTGTTTTTT. The chain carries TRBV6-5 and TRBJ1-4; weak D call: TRBD1 (5 bases). The CDR3 covers 13 residues. In germline, CDR1 is MNHEY, CDR2 SVGAGI. Trimming took off 10 bases at V and 3 bases at J, with 12 bases between the two ends.

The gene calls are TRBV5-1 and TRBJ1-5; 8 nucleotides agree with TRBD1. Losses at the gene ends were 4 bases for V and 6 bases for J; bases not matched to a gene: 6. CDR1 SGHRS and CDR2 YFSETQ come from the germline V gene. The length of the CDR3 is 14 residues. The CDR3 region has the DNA TGCGCCAGCAGCCCGGACAGGGAGGGTCAGCCCCAGCATTTT. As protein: CASSPDREGQPQHF.

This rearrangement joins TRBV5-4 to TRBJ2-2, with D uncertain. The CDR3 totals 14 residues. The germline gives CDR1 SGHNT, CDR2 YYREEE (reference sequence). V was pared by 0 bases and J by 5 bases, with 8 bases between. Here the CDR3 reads CASSLVDGTGELFF. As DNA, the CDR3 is TGTGCCAGCAGCTTGGTTGACGGAACCGGGGAGCTGTTTTTT.

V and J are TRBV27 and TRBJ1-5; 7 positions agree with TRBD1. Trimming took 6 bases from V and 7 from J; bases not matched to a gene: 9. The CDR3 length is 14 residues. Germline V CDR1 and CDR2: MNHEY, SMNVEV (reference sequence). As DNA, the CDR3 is TGTGCCAGCAGCGAGATACCACAGGGGCAGCCCCAGCATTTT. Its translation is CASSEIPQGQPQHF.

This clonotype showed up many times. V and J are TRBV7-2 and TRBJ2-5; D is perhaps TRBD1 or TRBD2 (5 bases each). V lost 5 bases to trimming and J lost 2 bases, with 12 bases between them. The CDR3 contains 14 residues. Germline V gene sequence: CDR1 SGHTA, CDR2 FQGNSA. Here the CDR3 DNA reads TGTGCCAGCAGCACCCCGGGACCACAAGAGACCCAGTACTTC. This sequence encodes CASSTPGPQETQYF.

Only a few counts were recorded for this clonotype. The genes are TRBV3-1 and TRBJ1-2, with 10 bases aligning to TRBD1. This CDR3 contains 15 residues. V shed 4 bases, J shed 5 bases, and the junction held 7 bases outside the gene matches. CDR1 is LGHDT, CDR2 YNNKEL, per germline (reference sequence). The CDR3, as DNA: TGTGCCAGCAGCCCCACGGCGGGACAGGGGTATGGCTACACCTTC. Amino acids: CASSPTAGQGYGYTF.

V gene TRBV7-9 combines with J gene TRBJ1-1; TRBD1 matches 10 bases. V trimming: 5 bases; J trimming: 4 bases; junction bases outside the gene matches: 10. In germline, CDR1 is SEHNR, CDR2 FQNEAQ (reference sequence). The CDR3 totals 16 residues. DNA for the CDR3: TGTGCCAGCAGCCTCCCTCGGGACAGGGGAACCACTGAAGCTTTCTTT. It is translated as CASSLPRDRGTTEAFF. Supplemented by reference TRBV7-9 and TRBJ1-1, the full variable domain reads DTGVSQNPRHKITKRGQNVTFRCDPISEHNRLYWYRQTLGQGPEFLTYFQNEAQLEKSRLLSDRFSAERPKGSFSTLEIQRTEQGDSAMYLCASSLPRDRGTTEAFFGQGTRLTVV.

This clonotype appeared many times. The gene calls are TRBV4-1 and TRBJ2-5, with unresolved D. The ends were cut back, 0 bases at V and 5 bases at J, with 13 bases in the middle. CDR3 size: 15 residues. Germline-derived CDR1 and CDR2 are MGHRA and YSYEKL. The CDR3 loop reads CASSQDVGFGETQYF. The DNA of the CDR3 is TGCGCCAGCAGCCAAGATGTAGGATTTGGGGAGACCCAGTACTTC.

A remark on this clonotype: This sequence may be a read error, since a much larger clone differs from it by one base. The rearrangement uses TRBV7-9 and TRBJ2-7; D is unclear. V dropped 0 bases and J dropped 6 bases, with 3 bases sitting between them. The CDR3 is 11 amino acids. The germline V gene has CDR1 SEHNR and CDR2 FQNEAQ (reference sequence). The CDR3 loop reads CASSLAGEQYV. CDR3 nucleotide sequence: TGTGCCAGCAGCTTAGCGGGCGAGCAGTACGTC.

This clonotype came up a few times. The CDR3 here is CASSLDSGDTQYF. Written as DNA, the CDR3 is TGCGCCAGCAGCTTGGACTCTGGAGATACGCAGTATTTT. V is TRBV5-1 and J is TRBJ2-3, with D hard to call. V shed 0 bases and J shed 5 bases, with 7 bases lying between them. This CDR3 has 13 residues. Germline V gene lookup returns CDR1 SGHRS and CDR2 YFSETQ.

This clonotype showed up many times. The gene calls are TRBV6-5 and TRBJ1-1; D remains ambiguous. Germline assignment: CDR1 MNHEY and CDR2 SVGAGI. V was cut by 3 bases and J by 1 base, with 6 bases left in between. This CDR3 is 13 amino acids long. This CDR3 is CASSYAGNTEAFF. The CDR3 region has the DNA TGTGCCAGCAGTTATGCCGGGAACACTGAAGCTTTCTTT.

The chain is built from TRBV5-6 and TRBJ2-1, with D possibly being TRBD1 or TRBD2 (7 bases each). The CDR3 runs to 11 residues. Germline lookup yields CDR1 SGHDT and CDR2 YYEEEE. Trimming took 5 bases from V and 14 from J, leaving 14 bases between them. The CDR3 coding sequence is TGTGCCAGCAGGCAGGGGGGGCCGGAGTTCTTC. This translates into CASRQGGPEFF. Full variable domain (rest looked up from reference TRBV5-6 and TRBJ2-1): DAGVTQSPTHLIKTRGQQVTLRCSPKSGHDTVSWYQQALGQGPQFIFQYYEEEERQRGNFPDRFSGHQFPNYSSELNVNALLLGDSALYLCASRQGGPEFFGPGTRLTVL.

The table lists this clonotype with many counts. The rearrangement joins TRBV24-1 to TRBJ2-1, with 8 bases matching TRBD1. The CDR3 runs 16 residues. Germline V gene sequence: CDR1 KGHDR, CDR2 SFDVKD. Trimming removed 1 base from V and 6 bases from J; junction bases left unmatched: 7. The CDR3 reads CATSDFTGGTPNEQFF. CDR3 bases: TGTGCCACCAGTGATTTTACAGGGGGGACCCCCAATGAGCAGTTCTTC.

CDR3 protein: CASSLGQVFPYEQYF. The CDR3 nucleotides are TGCGCCAGCAGCTTGGGACAGGTGTTTCCCTACGAGCAGTACTTC. The rearrangement joins TRBV5-1 to TRBJ2-7; tentative D call: TRBD1 (6 bases). The CDR3 totals 15 residues. V was pared by 0 bases and J by 2 bases, with 12 bases between. Germline CDR1 reads SGHRS; CDR2 reads YFSETQ.

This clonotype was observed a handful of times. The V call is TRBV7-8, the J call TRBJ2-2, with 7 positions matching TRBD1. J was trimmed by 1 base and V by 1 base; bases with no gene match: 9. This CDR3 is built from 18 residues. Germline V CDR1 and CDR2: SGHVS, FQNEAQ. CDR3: CASSLVPADRVNTGELFF. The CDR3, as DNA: TGTGCCAGCAGCTTAGTCCCCGCTGACAGGGTGAACACCGGGGAGCTGTTTTTT.

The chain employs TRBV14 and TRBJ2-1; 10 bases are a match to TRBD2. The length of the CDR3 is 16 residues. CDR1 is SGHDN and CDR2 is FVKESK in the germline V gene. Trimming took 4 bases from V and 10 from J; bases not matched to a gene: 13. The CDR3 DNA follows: TGTGCCAGCAGCCCGTGGACTAGCGGCCGGTGGGGGGAGCAGTTCTTC. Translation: CASSPWTSGRWGEQFF.

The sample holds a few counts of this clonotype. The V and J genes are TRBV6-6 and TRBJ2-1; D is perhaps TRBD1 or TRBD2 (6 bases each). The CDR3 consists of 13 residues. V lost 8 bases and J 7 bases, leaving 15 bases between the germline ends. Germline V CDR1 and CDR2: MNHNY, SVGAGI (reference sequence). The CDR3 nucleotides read TGTGCCAGCTTAGGGGGGCCTTGGAATGAGCAGTTCTTC. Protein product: CASLGGPWNEQFF.

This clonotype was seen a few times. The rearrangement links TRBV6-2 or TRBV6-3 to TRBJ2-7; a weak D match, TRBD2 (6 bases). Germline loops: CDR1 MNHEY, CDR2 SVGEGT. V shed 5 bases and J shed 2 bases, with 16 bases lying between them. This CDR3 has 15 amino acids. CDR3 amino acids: CASSGLAGLAYEQYF. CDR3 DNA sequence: TGTGCCAGCAGTGGCTTGGCGGGATTAGCCTACGAGCAGTACTTC.

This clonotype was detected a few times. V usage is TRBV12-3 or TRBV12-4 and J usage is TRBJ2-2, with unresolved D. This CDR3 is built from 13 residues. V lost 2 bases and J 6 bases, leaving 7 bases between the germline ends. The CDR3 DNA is TGTGCCAGCAGTTTACTTCTGGCCGGGGAGCTGTTTTTT. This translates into CASSLLLAGELFF.

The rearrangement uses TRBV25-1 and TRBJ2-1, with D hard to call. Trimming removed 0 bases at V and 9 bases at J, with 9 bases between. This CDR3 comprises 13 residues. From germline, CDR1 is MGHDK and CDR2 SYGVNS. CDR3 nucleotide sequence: TGTGCCAGCAGTGAATATCTACGGATTGAGCAGTTCTTC. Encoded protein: CASSEYLRIEQFF.

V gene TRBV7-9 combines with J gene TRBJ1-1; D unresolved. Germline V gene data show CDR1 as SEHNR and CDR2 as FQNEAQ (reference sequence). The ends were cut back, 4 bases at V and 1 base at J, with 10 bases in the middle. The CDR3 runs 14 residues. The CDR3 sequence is CASSSPTRNTEAFF. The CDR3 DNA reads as TGTGCCAGCAGCTCCCCGACCCGGAACACTGAAGCTTTCTTT. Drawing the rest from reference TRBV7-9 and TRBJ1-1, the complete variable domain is DTGVSQNPRHKITKRGQNVTFRCDPISEHNRLYWYRQTLGQGPEFLTYFQNEAQLEKSRLLSDRFSAERPKGSFSTLEIQRTEQGDSAMYLCASSSPTRNTEAFFGQGTRLTVV.

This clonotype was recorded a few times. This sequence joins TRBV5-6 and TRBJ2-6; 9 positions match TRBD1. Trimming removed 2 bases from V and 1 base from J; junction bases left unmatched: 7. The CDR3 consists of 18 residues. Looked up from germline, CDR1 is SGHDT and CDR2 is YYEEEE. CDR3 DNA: TGTGCCAGCAGCTTTCGGGACAGGGCACGATCTGGGGCCAACGTCCTGACTTTC. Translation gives CASSFRDRARSGANVLTF. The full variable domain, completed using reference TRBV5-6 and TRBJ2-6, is DAGVTQSPTHLIKTRGQQVTLRCSPKSGHDTVSWYQQALGQGPQFIFQYYEEEERQRGNFPDRFSGHQFPNYSSELNVNALLLGDSALYLCASSFRDRARSGANVLTFGAGSRLTVL.

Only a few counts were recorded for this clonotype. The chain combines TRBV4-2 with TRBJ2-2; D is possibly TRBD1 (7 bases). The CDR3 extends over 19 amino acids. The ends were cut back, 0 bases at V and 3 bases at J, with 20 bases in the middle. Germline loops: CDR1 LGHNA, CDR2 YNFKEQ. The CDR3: CASSQDYGVDRDYTGELFF. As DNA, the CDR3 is TGTGCCAGCAGCCAAGATTACGGCGTCGACAGGGACTACACCGGGGAGCTGTTTTTT.

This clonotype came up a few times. Here the CDR3 DNA reads TGTGCCAGCACTATTGGACAGGGGGAGACCCAGTACTTC. This encodes CASTIGQGETQYF. The rearrangement links TRBV2 to TRBJ2-5, with 9 bases that match TRBD1. Germline loops: CDR1 SNHLY, CDR2 FYNNEI. This CDR3 is built from 13 residues. V lost 7 bases to trimming and J lost 5 bases; unmatched junction nucleotides: 5.

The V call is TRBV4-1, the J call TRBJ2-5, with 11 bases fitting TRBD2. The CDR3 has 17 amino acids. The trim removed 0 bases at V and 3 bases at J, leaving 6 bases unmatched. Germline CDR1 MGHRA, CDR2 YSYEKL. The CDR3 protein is CASSQDGSGGAEETQYF. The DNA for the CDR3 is TGCGCCAGCAGCCAAGATGGTAGCGGGGGGGCCGAAGAGACCCAGTACTTC.

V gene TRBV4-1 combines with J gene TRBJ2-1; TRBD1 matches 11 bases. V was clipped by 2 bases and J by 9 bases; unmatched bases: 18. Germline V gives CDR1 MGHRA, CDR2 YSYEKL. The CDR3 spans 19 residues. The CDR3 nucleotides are TGCGCCAGCAGCCAATTTCCGGGACAGGGGGTCCACGGGAGCAGTGAGCAGTTCTTC. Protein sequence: CASSQFPGQGVHGSSEQFF.

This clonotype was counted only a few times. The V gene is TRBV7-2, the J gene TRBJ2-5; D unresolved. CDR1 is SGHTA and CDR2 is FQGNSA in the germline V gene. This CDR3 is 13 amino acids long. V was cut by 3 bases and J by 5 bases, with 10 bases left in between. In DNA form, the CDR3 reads TGTGCCAGCAGCTTCCCCCCGACGGAGACCCAGTACTTC. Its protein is CASSFPPTETQYF.